These T cell receptor beta chains were read from a single sample in a study of CD8 T cells in ankylosing spondylitis. Each CDR3 protein is one row after TCRdb ran MiXCR on the 5' RACE reads. This table has around 230,000 distinct CDR3 sequences, approximately 7.6% appearing once. The specimen sequenced was blood, either unsorted or a sorted T cell fraction (not recorded which). All receptors derive from a female donor with ankylosing spondylitis or in good health (not recorded which). Both conserved end residues are part of each CDR3. Each record gives: D gene, J gene, V gene, clone size, CDR3 protein, CDR3 DNA. D genes are given only for firm matches. Not every row has a clone size; where given, it reads once, few, many or a size class.

-,TRBJ2-2,TRBV4-3,many,CASSQDLAVAGELFF,TGCGCCAGCAGCCAAGATTTGGCGGTTGCCGGGGAGCTGTTTTTT
-,TRBJ1-5,TRBV29-1,many,CSAQNGNQPQHF,TGCAGCGCCCAAAACGGCAATCAGCCCCAGCATTTT
-,TRBJ1-1,TRBV10-1,few,CASSVNRVGTEAFF,TGCGCCAGCAGTGTTAATAGGGTGGGCACTGAAGCTTTCTTT
-,TRBJ2-5,TRBV7-2,-,CASSPGGGGGYLETQYF,TGTGCCAGCAGCCCAGGGGGGGGAGGGGGGTATTTGGAGACCCAGTACTTC
-,TRBJ2-6,TRBV6-1,many,CASRPGSGANVLTF,TGTGCCAGCAGACCAGGCTCTGGGGCCAACGTCCTGACTTTC
-,TRBJ2-3,TRBV29-1,many,CSVEVVEDTQYF,TGCAGCGTTGAAGTGGTGGAAGATACGCAGTATTTT
-,TRBJ1-1,TRBV12-3/TRBV12-4,many,CASRPTRLQNTEAFF,TGTGCCAGCAGACCAACCAGACTGCAGAACACTGAAGCTTTCTTT
TRBD2,TRBJ2-7,TRBV5-1,many,CASSQTPSGGYEQYF,TGCGCCAGCAGCCAAACTCCTAGCGGGGGGTACGAGCAGTACTTC
-,TRBJ2-3,TRBV5-6,many,CASSVFITDTQYF,TGTGCCAGCAGTGTGTTCATCACAGATACGCAGTATTTT
-,TRBJ2-3,TRBV5-1,many,CASSLDHTDTQYF,TGCGCCAGCAGCTTGGACCACACAGATACGCAGTATTTT
TRBD1,TRBJ1-6,TRBV28,many,CATQTGYNSPLHF,TGTGCCACCCAGACAGGGTATAATTCACCCCTCCACTTT
-,TRBJ2-2,TRBV7-9,-,CASTLRGELFF,TGTGCCAGCACCTTGAGGGGGGAGCTGTTTTTT
-,TRBJ2-3,TRBV7-2,many,CASSLARTVLVTSTDTQYF,TGTGCCAGCAGCTTAGCACGTACAGTACTAGTTACTAGCACAGATACGCAGTATTTT
TRBD2,TRBJ2-7,TRBV20-1,many,CSASPSGPRYEQYF,TGCAGTGCTAGCCCTAGCGGACCCCGTTACGAGCAGTACTTC
-,TRBJ1-1,TRBV5-1,many,CASSPVVFSNTEAFF,TGCGCCAGCAGCCCCGTGGTATTTTCCAACACTGAAGCTTTCTTT
-,TRBJ1-3,TRBV27,many,CASRPDGGSGNTIYF,TGTGCCAGCAGGCCCGATGGGGGGTCTGGAAACACCATATATTTT
TRBD1,TRBJ2-7,TRBV7-2,many,CASSRRQGSSYEQYF,TGTGCCAGCAGCCGTAGACAGGGTAGCTCCTACGAGCAGTACTTC